This entry describes one T cell receptor beta chain. It lacks a known antigen. No base quality values were provided; no much bigger clone lies one nucleotide off. The germline V gene provides CDR1 SGHVS and CDR2 FNYEAQ. Trimming takes 6 bases from V and 0 bases from J, and the germline ends sit 15 bases apart. The CDR3, cysteine through phenylalanine, is 16 amino acids long. Only CDR3 DNA is held: 48 bases, read in frame from base 1. Each collaborating institution followed its own protocols to collect whole blood in K2EDTA tubes. For TCRbeta analysis, collaborators shipped samples in one of three forms: frozen whole blood, isolated PBMCs, or DNA extracted from either of those sample types. These data originate in a study of blood T cell repertoires in COVID-19 (dated by TCRdb to about 2020). Notes on the research overall: Samples covering the acute and convalescent phases of COVID-19 were provided by collaborators in the United States, Italy and Spain. Deeply sampled blood TCRbeta repertoires from subjects exposed to, actively infected with, or recovered from COVID-19 were included in the dataset. The samples were drawn from two sources: the first 160 participants of the ongoing ImmuneRACE study, and 950 to 1,500 subjects contributed by 6 global collaborators. The sample metadata nearly always contained a de-identified subject ID, COVID-19 status, age in years and sex. The repertoires were released in a freely available public database intended as a resource for research on the immune response to SARS-CoV-2. Where HLA class I and class II types were available, the types were taken from metadata supplied by the sample provider, not from assay-based typing. The prospective study material was composed of cDNA or gDNA derived from T cells, B-cell-depleted T cells, or PBMCs.

The investigation overall reported the following: Clinical and demographic metadata were provided uncurated, with the amount varying by source and participant.

TCRbeta CDR3 regions were amplified from genomic DNA using the immunoSEQ Assay, a bias-controlled multiplex PCR. Turning to the authors' computational methods: Nucleated cell counts per sample were estimated from amplification of reference gene primers within the assay. Sequence reads were collapsed and filtered to measure the absolute abundance of every unique TCRbeta CDR3 rearrangement. For each sample, productive Simpson clonality was calculated as the square root of Simpson's diversity index over productive rearrangements. Not all clones reach the TCRdb copy of this immuneACCESS table, which keeps in-frame sequences only. Checked studies attribute under half of the gap to unresolved V genes and leave the rest unexplained. From that table come the V and J calls and clone size; the DNA was used to work out D and trimming. Present in this sample are 130,000 or so clones, around 77% of which were seen just once. In total, the top ten clones hold 7.9% of the sample.

The sequence came from a human donor in a cohort sampled during active COVID-19. The sample consisted of peripheral blood. The chain is encoded by TRBV7-6 joined to TRBJ1-3; TRBD1 is a weak D gene call, 5 bases matching. In nucleotides, the sequence is TGTGCCAGCAGTCAGGACACCGCCAGCTCTGGAAACACCATATATTTT. Translated, this gives CASSQDTASSGNTIYF.